This T cell receptor (beta chain) was identified during a study of blood T cell repertoires in COVID-19 (dated by TCRdb to about 2020). With respect to the entire study: Collaborator samples came from the United States, Italy and Spain and covered acute and convalescent phases of COVID-19. The material from the prospective study consisted of cDNA or gDNA derived from T cells, B-cell-depleted T cells, or PBMCs. A de-identified subject ID, COVID-19 status, age in years and sex were almost always included in the sample metadata. The repertoires were released in a freely available public database intended as a resource for research on the immune response to SARS-CoV-2. Where available, HLA class I and class II types were obtained from metadata supplied by the sample provider rather than from assay-based typing. The samples were drawn from the first 160 participants of the ongoing ImmuneRACE study and from 950 to 1,500 subjects provided by 6 global collaborators. Deeply sampled blood TCRbeta repertoires from subjects exposed to, actively infected with, or recovered from COVID-19 were included in the dataset.

The germline V gene (reference sequence) yields MNHNY for CDR1 and SVGAGI for CDR2. V is clipped by 7 bases and J by 6 bases, and the sequence between their germline boundaries is 13 bases long. The CDR3 spans 13 residues, from the cysteine through the phenylalanine. This entry keeps only the CDR3 DNA: 39 bases, framed from base 1. Each collaborating institution followed its own protocols to collect whole blood in K2EDTA tubes. For TCRbeta analysis, collaborator samples were shipped as frozen whole blood, as isolated PBMCs, or as DNA extracted from either sample type. In regard to this clone: Its antigen is unknown. The sample holds no much larger clone one base away, and base qualities are not on file.

TCRbeta CDR3 regions were amplified from genomic DNA using the immunoSEQ Assay, a bias-controlled multiplex PCR. Processing in the source paper ran as follows. The number of nucleated cells in each sample was estimated from the amplification of reference gene primers within the assay. To quantify the absolute abundance of each unique TCRbeta CDR3 rearrangement, sequence reads were collapsed and filtered. For each sample, productive Simpson clonality was calculated by taking the square root of Simpson's diversity index across productive rearrangements. Imported from immuneACCESS, the table was reduced by TCRdb to in-frame sequences with V and J called. These copies leave out some clones; in studies compared against another copy, an unresolved V gene accounts for under half, and the cause of the remainder is not known. The DNA gave D and trimming, while V, J and clone size come from that table. The sample contains just over 150,000 clones, approximately 95% of them found a single time. The top ten hold roughly 4.8% of the sample.

What the research found in general, with its limitations: How much clinical and demographic metadata was included differed by source and by participant, and the metadata was provided uncurated.

Sequences were obtained from peripheral blood. The TCR originated in a woman aged 50 to 60 with acute or convalescent COVID-19. In this chain, TRBV6-6 is recombined with TRBJ1-5; the D region possibly corresponds to TRBD1 (6 bases align). The CDR3 is CASTPGGLQPQHF. The nucleotides are TGTGCCAGCACCCCGGGGGGGCTTCAGCCCCAGCATTTT.